This is a list of T cell receptor beta chains from one sample in a study of T cell responses to AZD1222 COVID-19 vaccine. TCRdb's table, derived via immunoSEQ multiplex PCR, lists solely in-frame clones and lacks some. The data contain 150,000 to 200,000 clones, roughly 89% of them singletons. Sequenced here: peripheral blood, sampled on day 0 of AZD1222 vaccination. These receptor sequences come from an adult in good health. Each CDR3 is given with its conserved first and last residue. A D gene is named only where the DNA matches it firmly. Expanded clones get a size class; other rows say once, few or many, or leave the size out.

size: NA
J: TRBJ1-6
V: TRBV28
D: NA
DNA: TGTGCCAGCAGCTCAGGGCTCAGCTCCTATAATTCACCCCTCCACTTT
CDR3: CASSSGLSSYNSPLHF

size: NA
J: TRBJ1-4
V: TRBV7-8
D: NA
DNA: TGTGCCAGCAGCCTAACAGGGCGGGGTGAAAAACTGTTTTTT
CDR3: CASSLTGRGEKLFF

size: NA
J: TRBJ1-1
V: TRBV5-1
D: TRBD1
DNA: TGCGCCAGCAGCTTGGCCGGGACAGGGGGAGACACTGAAGCTTTCTTT
CDR3: CASSLAGTGGDTEAFF

size: NA
J: TRBJ2-5
V: TRBV19
D: NA
DNA: TGTGCCAGTAGTATATGGGGCAGGGAAGAGACCCAGTACTTC
CDR3: CASSIWGREETQYF

size: NA
J: TRBJ1-1
V: TRBV5-1
D: NA
DNA: TGCGCCAGCAGCTTGGCCCCAGTTACCAACACTGAAGCTTTCTTT
CDR3: CASSLAPVTNTEAFF

size: once
J: TRBJ2-7
V: TRBV6-5
D: NA
DNA: TGTGCCACCCACCCTTCGGGGATCTACGAGCAGTACTTC
CDR3: CATHPSGIYEQYF

size: NA
J: TRBJ1-2
V: TRBV10-3
D: NA
DNA: TGTGCCATCAGTGCCTCCAGCCCTAACTATGGCTACACCTTC
CDR3: CAISASSPNYGYTF

size: NA
J: TRBJ1-5
V: TRBV30
D: NA
DNA: TGTGCCTGGAGTGTCGGTCGGGATCAGCCCCAGCATTTT
CDR3: CAWSVGRDQPQHF

size: few
J: TRBJ2-1
V: TRBV6-2/TRBV6-3
D: TRBD2
DNA: TGTGCCAGCAGTCCCAGCGGGACCTACAATGAGCAGTTCTTC
CDR3: CASSPSGTYNEQFF

size: NA
J: TRBJ2-5
V: TRBV7-4
D: TRBD1
DNA: TGTGCCAGCAGCTCCTGCCTGGTCTGGGACAGGGGGCACCAAGAGACCCAGTACTTC
CDR3: CASSSCLVWDRGHQETQYF

size: once
J: TRBJ1-1
V: TRBV7-9
D: NA
DNA: TGTGCCAGCAACCTTAATGGGGGCGGTTACACTGAAGCTTTCTTT
CDR3: CASNLNGGGYTEAFF

size: NA
J: TRBJ2-5
V: TRBV2
D: TRBD2
DNA: TGTGCCAGCTCGTTTGGGGCGGGAGGGGAGACCCAGTACTTC
CDR3: CASSFGAGGETQYF

size: NA
J: TRBJ1-4
V: TRBV1
D: NA
DNA: TGCACCAGCAGCCAAATGACAGGCCCCTACAATGCAACTAATGAAAAACTGTTTTTT
CDR3: CTSSQMTGPYNATNEKLFF

size: NA
J: TRBJ1-1
V: TRBV5-1
D: TRBD1
DNA: TGCGCCAGCACCGTTACAGGGGGCACTGAAGCTTTCTTT
CDR3: CASTVTGGTEAFF

size: NA
J: TRBJ1-3
V: TRBV19
D: NA
DNA: TGTGCCAGTAGTATAGTAAGGGTCGCCGCCGGAAACACCATATATTTT
CDR3: CASSIVRVAAGNTIYF

size: NA
J: TRBJ1-6
V: TRBV4-2
D: NA
DNA: TGTGCCAGCAGCGGAAGTGCAGGATATAATTCACCCCTCCACTTT
CDR3: CASSGSAGYNSPLHF

size: NA
J: TRBJ2-7
V: TRBV7-2
D: TRBD2
DNA: TGTGCCAGCAGCATCGGGACTATAGCGGGCCACGAGCAGTACTTC
CDR3: CASSIGTIAGHEQYF

size: NA
J: TRBJ2-7
V: TRBV11-2
D: NA
DNA: TGTGCCAGCAGCCAATCACAGGCCAACCGCTACGAGCAGTACTTC
CDR3: CASSQSQANRYEQYF

size: NA
J: TRBJ2-7
V: TRBV9
D: NA
DNA: TGTGCCAGCAATCCCGGGACCTCTTCCTACGAGCAGTACTTC
CDR3: CASNPGTSSYEQYF

size: NA
J: TRBJ2-6
V: TRBV11-2
D: TRBD1
DNA: TGTGCCAGCAGCTTAGGGACAGGGTCTGGGGCCAACGTCCTGACTTTC
CDR3: CASSLGTGSGANVLTF

size: NA
J: TRBJ2-1
V: TRBV6-5
D: TRBD2
DNA: TGTGCCAGCCGGCGTGCTAGCGGGAACTACAATGAGCAGTTCTTC
CDR3: CASRRASGNYNEQFF

size: NA
J: TRBJ2-2
V: TRBV7-9
D: NA
DNA: TGTGCCAGCAGCTTCGGTCCGGCCGGGGAGCTGTTTTTT
CDR3: CASSFGPAGELFF

size: NA
J: TRBJ2-2
V: TRBV30
D: NA
DNA: TGTGCCTGGAGGGACACCGGGGAGCTGTTTTTT
CDR3: CAWRDTGELFF

size: NA
J: TRBJ1-5
V: TRBV7-8
D: NA
DNA: TGTGCCAGCAGCTTAGCGTCGGGCAATCAGCCCCAGCATTTT
CDR3: CASSLASGNQPQHF

size: NA
J: TRBJ2-3
V: TRBV3-1/TRBV3-2
D: NA
DNA: TGTGCCAGCAGGTCGAAACCTGGGGCGACGCAGTATTTT
CDR3: CASRSKPGATQYF

size: NA
J: TRBJ1-1
V: TRBV27
D: NA
DNA: TGTGCCAGCAGTTTATCGGGGGGAAGGACTGAAGCTTTCTTT
CDR3: CASSLSGGRTEAFF

size: NA
J: TRBJ2-3
V: TRBV11-2
D: TRBD1
DNA: TGTGCCAGCAGCCTCCGGACAGGGAGAACAGATACGCAGTATTTT
CDR3: CASSLRTGRTDTQYF

size: NA
J: TRBJ1-1
V: TRBV30
D: NA
DNA: TGTGCCTGGGGAGAGTCCCAGAACACTGAAGCTTTCTTT
CDR3: CAWGESQNTEAFF

size: NA
J: TRBJ2-1
V: TRBV6-6
D: NA
DNA: TGTGCCAGCGGGGAGGTATACAATGAGCAGTTCTTC
CDR3: CASGEVYNEQFF

size: NA
J: TRBJ2-7
V: TRBV7-8
D: NA
DNA: TGTGCCAGCAGCTTAGTTTCCAGAGCTTCCTACGAGCAGTACTTC
CDR3: CASSLVSRASYEQYF

size: NA
J: TRBJ1-4
V: TRBV5-1
D: NA
DNA: TGCGCCAGCAGGGGGGAACCCCCGGCAACTAATGAAAAACTGTTTTTT
CDR3: CASRGEPPATNEKLFF

size: NA
J: TRBJ2-7
V: TRBV5-1
D: NA
DNA: TGCGCCAGCAGCTCAGCCTACGAGCAGTACTTC
CDR3: CASSSAYEQYF